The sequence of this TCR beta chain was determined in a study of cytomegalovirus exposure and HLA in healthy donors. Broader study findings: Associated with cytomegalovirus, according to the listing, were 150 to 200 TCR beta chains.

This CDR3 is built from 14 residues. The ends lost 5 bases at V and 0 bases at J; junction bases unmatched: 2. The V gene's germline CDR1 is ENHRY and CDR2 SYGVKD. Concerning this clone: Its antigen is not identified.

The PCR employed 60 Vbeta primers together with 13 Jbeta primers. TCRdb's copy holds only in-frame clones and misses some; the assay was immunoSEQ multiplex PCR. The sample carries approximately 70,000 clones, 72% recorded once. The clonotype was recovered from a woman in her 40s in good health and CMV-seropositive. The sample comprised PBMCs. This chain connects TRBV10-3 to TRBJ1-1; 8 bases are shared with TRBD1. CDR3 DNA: TGTGCCATCAGTCGACAGGGGATGAACACTGAAGCTTTCTTT. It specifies CAISRQGMNTEAFF.